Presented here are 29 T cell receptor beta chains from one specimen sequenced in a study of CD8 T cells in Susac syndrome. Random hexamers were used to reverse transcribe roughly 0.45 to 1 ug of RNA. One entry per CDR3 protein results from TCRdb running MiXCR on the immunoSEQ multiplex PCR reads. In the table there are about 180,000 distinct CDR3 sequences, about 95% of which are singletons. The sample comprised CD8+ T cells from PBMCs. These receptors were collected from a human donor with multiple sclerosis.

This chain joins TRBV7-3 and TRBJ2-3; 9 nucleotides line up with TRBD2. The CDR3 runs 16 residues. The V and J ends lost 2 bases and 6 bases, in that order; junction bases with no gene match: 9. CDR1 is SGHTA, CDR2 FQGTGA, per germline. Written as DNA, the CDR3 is TGTGCCAGCAGCTTATTACGGCGGGAGGGCCCCGATACGCAGTATTTT. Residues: CASSLLRREGPDTQYF.

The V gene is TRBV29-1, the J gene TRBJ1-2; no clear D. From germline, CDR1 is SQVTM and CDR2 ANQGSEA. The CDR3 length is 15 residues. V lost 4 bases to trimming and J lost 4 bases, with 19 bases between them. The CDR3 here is CSVAAGGSASYGYTF. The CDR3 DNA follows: TGCAGCGTTGCTGCTGGCGGGAGTGCGTCCTATGGCTACACCTTC.

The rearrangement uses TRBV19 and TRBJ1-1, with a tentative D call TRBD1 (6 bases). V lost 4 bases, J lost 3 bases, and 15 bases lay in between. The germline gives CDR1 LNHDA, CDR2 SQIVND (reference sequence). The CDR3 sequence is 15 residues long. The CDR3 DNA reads TGTGCCAGTAGTAGCCTCGGGGGGGCTTACACTGAAGCTTTCTTT. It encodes CASSSLGGAYTEAFF. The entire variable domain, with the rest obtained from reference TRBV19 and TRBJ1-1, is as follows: DGGITQSPKYLFRKEGQNVTLSCEQNLNHDAMYWYRQDPGQGLRLIYYSQIVNDFQKGDIAEGYSVSREKKESFPLTVTSAQKNPTAFYLCASSSLGGAYTEAFFGQGTRLTVV.

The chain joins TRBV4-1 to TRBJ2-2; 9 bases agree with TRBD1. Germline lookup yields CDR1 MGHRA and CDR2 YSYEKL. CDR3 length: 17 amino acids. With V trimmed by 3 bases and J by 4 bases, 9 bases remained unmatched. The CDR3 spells CASSHYAGTGPTGELFF. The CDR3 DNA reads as TGCGCCAGCAGCCACTATGCAGGGACAGGGCCCACCGGGGAGCTGTTTTTT.

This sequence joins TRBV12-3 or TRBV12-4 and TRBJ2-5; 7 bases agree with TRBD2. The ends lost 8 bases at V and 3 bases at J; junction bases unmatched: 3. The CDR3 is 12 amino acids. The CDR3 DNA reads TGTGCCAGCGGGGACTACAAAGAGACCCAGTACTTC. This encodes CASGDYKETQYF.

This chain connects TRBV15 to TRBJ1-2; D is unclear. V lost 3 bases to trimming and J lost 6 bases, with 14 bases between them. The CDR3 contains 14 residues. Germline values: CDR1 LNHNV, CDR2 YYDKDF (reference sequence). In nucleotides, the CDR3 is TGTGCCACCAGCAGTGACCGGGGATTGGATGGCTACACCTTC. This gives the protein CATSSDRGLDGYTF.

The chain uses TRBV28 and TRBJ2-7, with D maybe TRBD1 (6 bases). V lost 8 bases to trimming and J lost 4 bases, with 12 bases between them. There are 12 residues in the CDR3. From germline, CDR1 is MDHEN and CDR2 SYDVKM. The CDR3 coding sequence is TGTGCCAGCGGATCGACAGGATACGAGCAGTACTTC. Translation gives CASGSTGYEQYF.

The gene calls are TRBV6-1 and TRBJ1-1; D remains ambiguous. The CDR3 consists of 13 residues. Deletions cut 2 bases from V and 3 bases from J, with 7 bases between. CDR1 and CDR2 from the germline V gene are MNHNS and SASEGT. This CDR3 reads CASSESLDTEAFF. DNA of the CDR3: TGTGCCAGCAGTGAATCCTTAGACACTGAAGCTTTCTTT.

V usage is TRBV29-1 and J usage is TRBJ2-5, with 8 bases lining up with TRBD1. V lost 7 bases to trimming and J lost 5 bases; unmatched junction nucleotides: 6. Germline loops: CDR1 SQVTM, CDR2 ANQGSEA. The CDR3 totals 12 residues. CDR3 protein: CSAWTGLETQYF. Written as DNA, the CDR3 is TGCAGCGCCTGGACAGGGCTGGAGACCCAGTACTTC.

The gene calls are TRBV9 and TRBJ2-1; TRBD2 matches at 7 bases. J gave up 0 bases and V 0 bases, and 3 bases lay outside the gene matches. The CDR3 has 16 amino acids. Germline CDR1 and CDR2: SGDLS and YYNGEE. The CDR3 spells CASSVDRDYSYNEQFF. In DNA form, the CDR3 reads TGTGCCAGCAGCGTAGATCGGGACTACTCCTACAATGAGCAGTTCTTC.

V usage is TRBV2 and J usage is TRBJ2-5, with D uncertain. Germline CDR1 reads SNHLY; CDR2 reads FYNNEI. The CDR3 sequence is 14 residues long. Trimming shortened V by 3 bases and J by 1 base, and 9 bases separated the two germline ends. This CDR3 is CASSESQVQETQYF. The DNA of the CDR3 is TGTGCCAGCAGTGAGTCGCAGGTCCAAGAGACCCAGTACTTC.

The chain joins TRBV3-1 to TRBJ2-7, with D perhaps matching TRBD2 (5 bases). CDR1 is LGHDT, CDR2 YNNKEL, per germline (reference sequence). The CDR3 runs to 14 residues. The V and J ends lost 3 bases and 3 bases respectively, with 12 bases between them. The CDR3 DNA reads TGTGCCAGCAGCCAGCACGGGGTGAGCTACGAGCAGTACTTC. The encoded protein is CASSQHGVSYEQYF.

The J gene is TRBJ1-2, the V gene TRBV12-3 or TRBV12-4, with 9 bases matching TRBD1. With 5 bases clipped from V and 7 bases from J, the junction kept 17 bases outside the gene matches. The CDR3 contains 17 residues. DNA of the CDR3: TGTGCCAGCAGTGACTCGGACAGGGGAACGGTGTCGGGTGGCTACACCTTC. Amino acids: CASSDSDRGTVSGGYTF.

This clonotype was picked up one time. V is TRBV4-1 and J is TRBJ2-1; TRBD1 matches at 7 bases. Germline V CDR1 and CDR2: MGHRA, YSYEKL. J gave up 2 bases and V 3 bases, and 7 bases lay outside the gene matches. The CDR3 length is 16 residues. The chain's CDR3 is CASSQTPGQTYNEQFF. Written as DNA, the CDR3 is TGCGCCAGCAGCCAGACTCCGGGACAGACCTACAATGAGCAGTTCTTC.

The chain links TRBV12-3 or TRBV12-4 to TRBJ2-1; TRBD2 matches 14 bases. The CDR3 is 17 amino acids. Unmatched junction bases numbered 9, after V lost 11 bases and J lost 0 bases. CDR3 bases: TGTGCCGAACCTCGGACTAGCGGGAGGAGCTCCTACAATGAGCAGTTCTTC. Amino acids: CAEPRTSGRSSYNEQFF.

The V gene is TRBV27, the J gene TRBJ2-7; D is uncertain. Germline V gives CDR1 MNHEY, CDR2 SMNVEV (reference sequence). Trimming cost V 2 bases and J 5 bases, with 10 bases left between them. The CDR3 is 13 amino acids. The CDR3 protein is CASSLRQYHEQYF. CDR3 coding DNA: TGTGCCAGCAGTTTACGCCAGTACCACGAGCAGTACTTC.

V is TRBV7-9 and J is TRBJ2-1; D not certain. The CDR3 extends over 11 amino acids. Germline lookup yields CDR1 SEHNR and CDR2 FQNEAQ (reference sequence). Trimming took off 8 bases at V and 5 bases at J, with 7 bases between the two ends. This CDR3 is CASSPDNEQFF. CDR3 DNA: TGTGCCAGCTCACCGGACAATGAGCAGTTCTTC.

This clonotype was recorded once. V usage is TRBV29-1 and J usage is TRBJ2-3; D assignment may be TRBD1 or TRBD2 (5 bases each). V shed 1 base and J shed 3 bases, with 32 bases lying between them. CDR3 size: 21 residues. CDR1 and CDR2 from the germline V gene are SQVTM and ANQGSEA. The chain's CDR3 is CSVEAYRDGIAYDPGTDTQYF. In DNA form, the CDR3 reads TGCAGCGTTGAAGCATACCGGGACGGCATAGCCTACGACCCCGGGACAGATACGCAGTATTTT.

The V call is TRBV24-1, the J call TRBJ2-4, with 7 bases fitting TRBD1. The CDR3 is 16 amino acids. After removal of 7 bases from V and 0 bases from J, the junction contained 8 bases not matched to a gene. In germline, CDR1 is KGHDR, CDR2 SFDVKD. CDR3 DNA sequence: TGTGCCACCAGACTCCAGGGGGACATAGCCAAAAACATTCAGTACTTC. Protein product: CATRLQGDIAKNIQYF.

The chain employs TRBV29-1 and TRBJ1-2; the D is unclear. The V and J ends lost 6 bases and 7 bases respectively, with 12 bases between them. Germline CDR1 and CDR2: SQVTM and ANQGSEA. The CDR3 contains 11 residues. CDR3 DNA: TGCAGCGTCGAGGGCCGGAGTGGCTACACCTTC. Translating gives CSVEGRSGYTF.

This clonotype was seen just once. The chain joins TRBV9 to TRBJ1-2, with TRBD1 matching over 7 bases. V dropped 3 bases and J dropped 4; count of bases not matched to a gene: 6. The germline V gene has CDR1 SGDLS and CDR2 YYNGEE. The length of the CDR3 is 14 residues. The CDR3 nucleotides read TGTGCCAGCAGCGCTGCCGGGACAGCCTATGGCTACACCTTC. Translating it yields CASSAAGTAYGYTF.

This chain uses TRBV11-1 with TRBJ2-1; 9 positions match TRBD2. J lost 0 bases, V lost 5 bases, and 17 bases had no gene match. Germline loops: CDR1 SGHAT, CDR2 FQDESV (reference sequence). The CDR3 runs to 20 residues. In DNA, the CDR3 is TGTGCCAGCAGCCTCACTGCTAGCGGGATTCAAACGAGCTCCTACAATGAGCAGTTCTTC. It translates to CASSLTASGIQTSSYNEQFF.

The CDR3 loop reads CASSQGLGGLTPYEQYF. DNA of the CDR3: TGCGCCAGCAGCCAAGGCCTCGGGGGACTTACTCCCTACGAGCAGTACTTC. The chain combines TRBV4-1 with TRBJ2-7, with D perhaps TRBD2 (6 bases). The V end lost 1 base, the J end lost 2 bases, and 18 bases lay between the germline ends. This CDR3 region has 17 residues. The germline gives CDR1 MGHRA, CDR2 YSYEKL.

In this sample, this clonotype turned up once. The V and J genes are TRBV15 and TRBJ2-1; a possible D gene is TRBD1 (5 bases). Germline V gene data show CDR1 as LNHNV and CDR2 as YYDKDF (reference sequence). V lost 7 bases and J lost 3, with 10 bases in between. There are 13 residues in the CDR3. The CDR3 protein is CATKQGGYNEQFF. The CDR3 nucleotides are TGTGCCACCAAGCAGGGTGGCTACAATGAGCAGTTCTTC.

CDR3 region: CSARGGPGDRENEQFF. CDR3 bases: TGCAGTGCTAGAGGGGGGCCAGGGGACAGGGAGAATGAGCAGTTCTTC. J is TRBJ2-1 and V is TRBV20-1, with 9 bases fitting TRBD1. There are 16 residues in the CDR3. Germline trimming cut 1 base from V and 7 bases from J; bases unmatched to any gene: 11. Germline CDR1 and CDR2: DFQATT and SNEGSKA (reference sequence).

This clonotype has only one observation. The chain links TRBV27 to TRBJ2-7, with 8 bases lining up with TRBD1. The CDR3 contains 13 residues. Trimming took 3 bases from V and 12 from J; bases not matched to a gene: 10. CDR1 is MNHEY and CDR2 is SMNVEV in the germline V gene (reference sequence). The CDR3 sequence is CASSFSRQGKWYF. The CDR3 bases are TGTGCCAGCAGTTTCAGTCGACAGGGGAAGTGGTACTTC.

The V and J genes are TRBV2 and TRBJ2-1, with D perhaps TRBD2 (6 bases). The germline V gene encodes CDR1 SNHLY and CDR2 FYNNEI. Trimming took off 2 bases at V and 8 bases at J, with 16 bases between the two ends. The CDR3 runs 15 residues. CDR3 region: CASSERGRLVDEQFF. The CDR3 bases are TGTGCCAGCAGTGAAAGGGGTCGACTAGTTGATGAGCAGTTCTTC.

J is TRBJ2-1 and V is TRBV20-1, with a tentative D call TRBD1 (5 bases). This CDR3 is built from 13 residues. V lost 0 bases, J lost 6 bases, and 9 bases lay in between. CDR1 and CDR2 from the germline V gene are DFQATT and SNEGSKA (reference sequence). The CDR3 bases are TGCAGTGCTAGAGATGGGGCACCCAATGAGCAGTTCTTC. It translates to CSARDGAPNEQFF.

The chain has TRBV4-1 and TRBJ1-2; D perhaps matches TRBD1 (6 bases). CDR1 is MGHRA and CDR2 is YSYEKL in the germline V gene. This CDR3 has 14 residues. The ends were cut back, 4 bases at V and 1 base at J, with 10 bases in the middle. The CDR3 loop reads CASSPPRGNYGYTF. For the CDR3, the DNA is TGCGCCAGCAGCCCTCCCAGGGGTAACTATGGCTACACCTTC.